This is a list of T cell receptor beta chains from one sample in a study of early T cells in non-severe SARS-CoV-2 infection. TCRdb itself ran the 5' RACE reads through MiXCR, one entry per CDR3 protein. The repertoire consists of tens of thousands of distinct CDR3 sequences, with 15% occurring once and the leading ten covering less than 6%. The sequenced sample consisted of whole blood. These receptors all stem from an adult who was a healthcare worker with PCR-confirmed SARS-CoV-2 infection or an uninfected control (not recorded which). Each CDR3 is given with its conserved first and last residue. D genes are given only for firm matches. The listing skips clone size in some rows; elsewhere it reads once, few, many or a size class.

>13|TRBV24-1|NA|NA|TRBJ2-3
TGTGCCACCAGTGATCTCGCTTGGGATACGCAGTATTTT
CATSDLAWDTQYF
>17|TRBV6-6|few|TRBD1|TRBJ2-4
TGTGCCAGCAGTTACGGGGGACAGCCTGTGGGGAAAAACATTCAGTACTTC
CASSYGGQPVGKNIQYF
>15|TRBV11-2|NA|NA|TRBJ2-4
TGTGCCAGCAGCTTAGAAGGCAGGGGGGAAAACATTCAGTACTTC
CASSLEGRGENIQYF
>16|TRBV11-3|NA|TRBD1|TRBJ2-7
TGTGCCAGCAGCAAGTCTGGGACAGAGAACATTTACGAGCAGTACTTC
CASSKSGTENIYEQYF
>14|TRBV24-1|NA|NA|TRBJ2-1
TGTGCCACCAGTTTCAGGAGATCAGAAAATGAGCAGTTCTTC
CATSFRRSENEQFF
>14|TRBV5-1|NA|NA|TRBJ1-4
TGCGCCAGCAGCTGGGAAGAAGCGGATGAAAAACTGTTTTTT
CASSWEEADEKLFF
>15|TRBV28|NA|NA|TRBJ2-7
TGTGCCAGCAGCTCGGGACTGTCCGGGACTTACGAGCAGTACTTC
CASSSGLSGTYEQYF
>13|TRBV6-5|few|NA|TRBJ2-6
TGTGCCAGCCGTTTTTCTGGGGCCAACGCCCTGACTTTC
CASRFSGANALTF
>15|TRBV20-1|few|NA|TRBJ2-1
TGCAGTGCTAGAGATGGGACTCAAACCTACAATGAGCAGTTCTTC
CSARDGTQTYNEQFF
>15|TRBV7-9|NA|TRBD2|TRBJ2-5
TGTGCCAGCAGCCAGAGCGGGAGGGATCCGCGGGCCCAGTACTTC
CASSQSGRDPRAQYF
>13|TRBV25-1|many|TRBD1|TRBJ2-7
TGTGCCAGCAGCGCGAGCGACAGGGGCGAGCAGTACTTC
CASSASDRGEQYF
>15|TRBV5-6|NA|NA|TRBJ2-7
TGTGCCAGCAGCCCCCTCGGGACATTCTCCTACGAGCAGTACTTC
CASSPLGTFSYEQYF
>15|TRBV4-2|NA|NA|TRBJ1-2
TGTGCCAGCAGCCAAGTCAACCCAACTAACTATGGCTACACCTTC
CASSQVNPTNYGYTF
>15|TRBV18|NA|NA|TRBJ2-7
TGTGCCAGCTCACCGGCGGGACGGTTCTCCTACGAGCAGTACTTC
CASSPAGRFSYEQYF
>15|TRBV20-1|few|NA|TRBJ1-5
TGCAGTGCTACATCACCCAACAGGGACAATCAGCCCCAGCATTTT
CSATSPNRDNQPQHF
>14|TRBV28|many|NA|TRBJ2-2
TGTGCCAGCAAAAGGGAGAGGGACACCGGGGAGCTGTTTTTT
CASKRERDTGELFF
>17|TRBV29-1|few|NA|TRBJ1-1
TGCAGCGTTGAGGGGGGGGACATCCCCTATATGAACACTGAAGCTTTCTTT
CSVEGGDIPYMNTEAFF
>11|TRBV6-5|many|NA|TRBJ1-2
TGTGCCAGCAGTCCGGGTTATGGCTACACCTTC
CASSPGYGYTF
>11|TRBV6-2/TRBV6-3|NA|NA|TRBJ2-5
TGTGCCAGCAGGAGACTAGAGACCCAGTACTTC
CASRRLETQYF
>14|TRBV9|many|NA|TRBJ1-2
TGTGCCAGCAGCGATACATACAGTAACTATGGCTACACCTTC
CASSDTYSNYGYTF
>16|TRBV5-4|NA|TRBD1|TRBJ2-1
TGTGCCAGCAGCCCAACCGGGACAGGGGGTGTAAATGAGCAGTTCTTC
CASSPTGTGGVNEQFF
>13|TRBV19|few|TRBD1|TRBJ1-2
TGTGCCAGTACAGAGACAGGGGCTTCTGGCTACACCTTC
CASTETGASGYTF
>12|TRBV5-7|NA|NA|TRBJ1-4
TGTGCCAGCAGCGCAGGGGAGAAGAAACTGTTTTTT
CASSAGEKKLFF
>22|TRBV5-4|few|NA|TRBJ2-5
TGTGCCAGCAGCCGGACGGCTACCAGGACCCAACCAAGTATTTGGCCCCAAGAGACCCAGTACTTC
CASSRTATRTQPSIWPQETQYF
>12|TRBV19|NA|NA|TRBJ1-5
TGTGCCGGTAGCACGGGTAATCAGCCCCAGCATTTT
CAGSTGNQPQHF
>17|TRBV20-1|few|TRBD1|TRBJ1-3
TGCAGTGCTAGACCCACCTGGGACAGGAGCTCTGGAAACACCATATATTTT
CSARPTWDRSSGNTIYF
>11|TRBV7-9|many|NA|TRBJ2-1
TGTGCCAGCAGCGAGACTAGGTTTCAGTTCTTC
CASSETRFQFF
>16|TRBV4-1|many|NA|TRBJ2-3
TGCGCCAGCAGCCATTTCTCTTGGGATGGCGCAGATACGCAGTATTTT
CASSHFSWDGADTQYF
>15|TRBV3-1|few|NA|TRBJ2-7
TGTGCCAGCAGCCAAGAAGGTGTCAGGGTCTACGAGCAGTACTTC
CASSQEGVRVYEQYF
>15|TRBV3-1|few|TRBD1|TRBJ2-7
TGTGCCAGCAGCCTTCGGGACAGGCGCTCCTACGAGCAGTACTTC
CASSLRDRRSYEQYF
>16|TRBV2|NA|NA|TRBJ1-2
TGTGCCAAACGGGACCCCACGACCAATTTAGGGTATGGCTACACCTTC
CAKRDPTTNLGYGYTF
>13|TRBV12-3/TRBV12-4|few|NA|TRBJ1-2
TGTGCCAGCAGCCTTAACAGGGTCCATGGCTACACCTTC
CASSLNRVHGYTF
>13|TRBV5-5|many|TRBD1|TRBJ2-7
TGTGCCAGCAGCATAGGGACAGGGAGCGAGCAGTACTTC
CASSIGTGSEQYF
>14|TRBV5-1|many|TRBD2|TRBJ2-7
TGCGCCAGCAGCTTCATAGCGGGAACCTACGAGCAGTACTTC
CASSFIAGTYEQYF
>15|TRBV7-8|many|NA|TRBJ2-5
TGTGCCAGCAGCTTAACTCTCTACGCGGGAGAGACCCAGTACTTC
CASSLTLYAGETQYF
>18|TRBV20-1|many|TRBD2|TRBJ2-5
TGCAGTGCACCTACCACCGGGACTAGAGATGTTCGTCTGAAGACCCAGTACTTC
CSAPTTGTRDVRLKTQYF
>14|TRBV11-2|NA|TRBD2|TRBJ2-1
TGTGCCAGCAGCTCGGTGACTAGCGACAATGAGCAGTTCTTC
CASSSVTSDNEQFF
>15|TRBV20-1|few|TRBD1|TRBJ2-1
TGCAGTGCTAGAGATTGGACAGGGTTCAACAATGAGCAGTTCTTC
CSARDWTGFNNEQFF
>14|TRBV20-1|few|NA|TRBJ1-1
TGCAGTGCTAGTCCGGGACATCCGAACACTGAAGCTTTCTTT
CSASPGHPNTEAFF
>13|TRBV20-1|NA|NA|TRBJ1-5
TGCAGTGCCACTCGGGGCGGAAATCAGCCCCAGCATTTT
CSATRGGNQPQHF
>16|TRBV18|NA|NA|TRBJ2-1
TGTGCCAGCTCACCTCGCCGGAACGCTAACTACAATGAGCAGTTCTTC
CASSPRRNANYNEQFF